A single sample gave rise to the 9 T cell receptor beta chains below, sequenced in a study of T cell responses to AZD1222 COVID-19 vaccine. Using immunoSEQ multiplex PCR, the repertoire was profiled, and TCRdb retains in-frame clones only, with some absent. The table shows roughly 110,000 clones, with roughly four fifths occurring only once. The specimen comprised peripheral blood, sampled on day 0 of AZD1222 vaccination. The origin of the receptors is an adult in good health.

This chain links TRBV6-4 with TRBJ1-4; 7 nucleotides line up with TRBD1. This CDR3 has 14 residues. V lost 7 bases and J lost 6; bases outside the gene matches: 8. Germline CDR1 and CDR2: MRHNA and SNTAGT. This chain's CDR3 is CASKSGTADEKLFF. The CDR3 nucleotides read TGTGCCAGCAAGTCCGGGACAGCCGATGAAAAACTGTTTTTT.

This sequence joins TRBV19 and TRBJ2-1; maybe TRBD2 (5 bases). V lost 7 bases and J lost 14, with 15 bases in between. The CDR3 totals 11 residues. Germline CDR1 LNHDA, CDR2 SQIVND (reference sequence). CDR3 coding DNA: TGTGCCAGTATTCGGGGTGCCAAGAAGTTCTTC. Residues: CASIRGAKKFF.

This chain uses TRBV4-2 with TRBJ1-6; 7 bases are a match to TRBD1. From germline, CDR1 is LGHNA and CDR2 YNFKEQ. The CDR3 contains 15 residues. The J segment lost 7 bases and the V segment lost 0 bases, leaving 3 bases of the junction unmatched. The DNA for the CDR3 is TGTGCCAGCAGCCAAGAGGGGACAGTCAATTCACCCCTCCACTTT. Translation gives CASSQEGTVNSPLHF.

The V gene is TRBV5-4, the J gene TRBJ1-2; D is unclear. Looked up from germline, CDR1 is SGHNT and CDR2 is YYREEE (reference sequence). This CDR3 has 13 amino acids. Deletions cut 4 bases from V and 7 bases from J, with 14 bases between. CDR3 coding DNA: TGTGCCAGCAGCGCGGGCCCTCGGGGTGGCTACACCTTC. Protein: CASSAGPRGGYTF.

V is TRBV3-1 (or the pseudogene TRBV3-2) and J is TRBJ1-5, with D perhaps TRBD1 (6 bases). Looked up from germline, CDR1 is LGHDT and CDR2 is YNNKEL (reference sequence). With 1 base removed from V and 4 bases from J, the gap between germline ends came to 11 bases. CDR3 length equals 15 residues. The CDR3 DNA follows: TGTGCCAGCAGCCAAGGGGGGCTATGGAATCAGCCCCAGCATTTT. Amino acid sequence: CASSQGGLWNQPQHF.

The CDR3 is CASSPSIRGQHYEQYF. DNA of the CDR3: TGTGCCAGCTCACCATCAATTAGGGGGCAACACTACGAGCAGTACTTC. The rearrangement links TRBV18 to TRBJ2-7, with TRBD1 matching 7 bases. With 2 bases clipped from V and 3 bases from J, the junction kept 10 bases outside the gene matches. Germline CDR1 and CDR2: KGHSH and LQKENI. The CDR3 runs to 16 residues.

The rearrangement links TRBV4-1 to TRBJ1-1; the match to TRBD1 covers 9 bases. The CDR3 has 18 residues. Germline V lookup: CDR1 MGHRA, CDR2 YSYEKL. V was pared by 3 bases and J by 0 bases, with 11 bases of the junction left unmatched. The CDR3 loop reads CASSQGTGRQIMNTEAFF. In nucleotides, the CDR3 is TGCGCCAGCAGCCAGGGGACAGGGCGCCAAATAATGAACACTGAAGCTTTCTTT.

V and J are TRBV4-2 and TRBJ1-4, with TRBD1 identical over 10 bases. Germline V CDR1 and CDR2: LGHNA, YNFKEQ. This CDR3 contains 15 residues. With V trimmed by 10 bases and J by 2 bases, 7 bases remained unmatched. The CDR3 nucleotides read TGTGCCATCGGACAGGGGGGAACGACTAATGAAAAACTGTTTTTT. This translates into CAIGQGGTTNEKLFF.

In this sample, this clone turned up once. This chain links TRBV5-1 with TRBJ1-1, with TRBD1 matching over 7 bases. The CDR3 sequence is 14 residues long. CDR1 and CDR2 from the germline V gene are SGHRS and YFSETQ. Trimming at V came to 5 bases and at J to 4 bases, leaving 8 bases not matched to a gene. The DNA for the CDR3 is TGCGCCAGCAGAAGGACAGGCAGAGCCACTGAAGCTTTCTTT. It specifies CASRRTGRATEAFF.